This TCR beta chain was sequenced during a study of OX40 agonist ivuxolimab in advanced cancers. Study outcomes and limitations: Expanded clones belonging to CD8+ T cells outnumbered, on average, those of CD4+. At 0.1 to 3.0 mg/kg, clonal expansion of CD4+ and CD8+ blood T cells had occurred by week 6.

As regards this clone: Its antigen is not known.

Germline V CDR1 and CDR2: SGHAT, FQNNGV. The CDR3 is 15 amino acids. V gave up 6 bases and J gave up 3 bases; unmatched junction bases: 8. This table comes from immunoSEQ multiplex PCR, and its TCRdb copy is limited to in-frame clones, with some not included. The table lists 65,000 or so clones, around four fifths of them singletons. This chain joins TRBV11-2 and TRBJ2-7, with TRBD1 identical over 10 bases. The sequence was obtained from an adult with an advanced solid tumor such as melanoma, head and neck, liver or kidney cancer. The specimen comprised CD4+ or CD8+ T cells sorted from blood, sampled in a trial of the OX40 agonist ivuxolimab. This CDR3 reads CASSHRDRGIYEQYF. CDR3 in DNA: TGTGCCAGCAGTCACCGGGACAGGGGTATCTACGAGCAGTACTTC.